This T cell receptor beta chain was recorded in a study of T cell responses to AZD1222 COVID-19 vaccine. This CDR3 has 14 amino acids. The germline gives CDR1 SGHNT, CDR2 YENEEA. V shed 1 base and J shed 1 base, with 7 bases lying between them. Profiling relied on immunoSEQ multiplex PCR, and the TCRdb table lists in-frame clones only, not all of them. The sample has 180,000 or so clones; around 92% are singletons. The sequences come from peripheral blood, collected 28 days after the second AZD1222 dose. The chain is built from TRBV11-3 and TRBJ2-5, with D possibly TRBD1 on 6 matching bases. The receptor's source is an adult who received the AZD1222 COVID-19 vaccine. The chain's CDR3 is CASSLGQAQETQYF. The CDR3 bases are TGTGCCAGCAGCTTAGGACAGGCCCAAGAGACCCAGTACTTC.